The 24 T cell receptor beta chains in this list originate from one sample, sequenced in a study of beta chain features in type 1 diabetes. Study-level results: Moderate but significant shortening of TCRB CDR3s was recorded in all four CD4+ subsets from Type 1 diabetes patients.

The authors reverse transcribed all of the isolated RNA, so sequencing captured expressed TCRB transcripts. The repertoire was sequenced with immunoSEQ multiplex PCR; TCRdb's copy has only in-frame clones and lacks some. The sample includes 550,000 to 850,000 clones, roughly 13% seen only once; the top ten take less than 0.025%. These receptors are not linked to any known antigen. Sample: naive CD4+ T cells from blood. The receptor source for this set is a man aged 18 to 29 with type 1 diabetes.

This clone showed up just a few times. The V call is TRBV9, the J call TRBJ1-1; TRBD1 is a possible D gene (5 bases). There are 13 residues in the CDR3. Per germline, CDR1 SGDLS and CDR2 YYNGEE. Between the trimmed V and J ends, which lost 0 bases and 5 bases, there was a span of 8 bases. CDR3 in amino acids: CASSVEAGTEAFF. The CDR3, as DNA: TGTGCCAGCAGCGTAGAGGCAGGGACTGAAGCTTTCTTT.

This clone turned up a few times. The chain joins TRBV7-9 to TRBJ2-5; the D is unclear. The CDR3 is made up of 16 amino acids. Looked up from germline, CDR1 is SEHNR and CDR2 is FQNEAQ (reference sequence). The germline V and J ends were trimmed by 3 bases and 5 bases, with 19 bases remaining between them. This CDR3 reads CASSFGRPPVEETQYF. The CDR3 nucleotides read TGTGCCAGCAGCTTTGGTAGACCCCCCGTTGAGGAGACCCAGTACTTC.

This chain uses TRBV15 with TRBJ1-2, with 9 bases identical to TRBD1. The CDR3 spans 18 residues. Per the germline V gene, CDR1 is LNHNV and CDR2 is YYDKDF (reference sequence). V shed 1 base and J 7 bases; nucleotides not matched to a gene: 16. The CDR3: CATSRALGQGGARSGYTF. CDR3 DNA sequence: TGTGCCACCAGCAGAGCTCTGGGACAGGGAGGAGCTCGGAGTGGCTACACCTTC. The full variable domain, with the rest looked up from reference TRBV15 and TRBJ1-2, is DAMVIQNPRYQVTQFGKPVTLSCSQTLNHNVMYWYQQKSSQAPKLLFHYYDKDFNNEADTPDNFQSRRPNTSFCFLDIRSPGLGDTAMYLCATSRALGQGGARSGYTFGSGTRLTVV.

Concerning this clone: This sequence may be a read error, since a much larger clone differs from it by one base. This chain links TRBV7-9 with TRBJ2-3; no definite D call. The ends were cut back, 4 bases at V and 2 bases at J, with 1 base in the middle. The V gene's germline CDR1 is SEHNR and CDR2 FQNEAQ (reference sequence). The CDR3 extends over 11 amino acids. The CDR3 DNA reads TGTGCCAGCAGCTACACAGATACGCAGTATTTT. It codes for CASSYTDTQYF.

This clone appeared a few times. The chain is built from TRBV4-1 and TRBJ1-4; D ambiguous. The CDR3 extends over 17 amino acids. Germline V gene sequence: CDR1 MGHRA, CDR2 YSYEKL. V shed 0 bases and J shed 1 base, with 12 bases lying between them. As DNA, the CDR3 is TGCGCCAGCAGCCAAGACCGCAGGTTGTTAACTAATGAAAAACTGTTTTTT. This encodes CASSQDRRLLTNEKLFF.

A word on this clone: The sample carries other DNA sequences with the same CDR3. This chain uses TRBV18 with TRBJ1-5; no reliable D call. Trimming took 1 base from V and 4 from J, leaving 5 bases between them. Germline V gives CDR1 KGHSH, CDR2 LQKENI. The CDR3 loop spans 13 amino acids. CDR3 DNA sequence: TGTGCCAGCTCACCACTTTCGAATCAGCCCCAGCATTTT. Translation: CASSPLSNQPQHF.

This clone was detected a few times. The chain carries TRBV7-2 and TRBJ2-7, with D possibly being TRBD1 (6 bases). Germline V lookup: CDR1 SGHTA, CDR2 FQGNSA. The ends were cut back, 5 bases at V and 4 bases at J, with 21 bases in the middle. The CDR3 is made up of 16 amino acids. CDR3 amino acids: CASSSGWDMAGYEQYF. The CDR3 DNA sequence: TGTGCCAGCAGCAGTGGTTGGGACATGGCCGGATACGAGCAGTACTTC.

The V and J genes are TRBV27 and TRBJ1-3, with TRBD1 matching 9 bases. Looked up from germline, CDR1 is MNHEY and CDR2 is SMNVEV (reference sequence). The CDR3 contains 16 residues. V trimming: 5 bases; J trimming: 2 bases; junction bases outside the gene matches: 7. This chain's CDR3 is CASSPYGTGTGNTIYF. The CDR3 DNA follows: TGTGCCAGCAGTCCGTACGGGACAGGGACTGGAAACACCATATATTTT.

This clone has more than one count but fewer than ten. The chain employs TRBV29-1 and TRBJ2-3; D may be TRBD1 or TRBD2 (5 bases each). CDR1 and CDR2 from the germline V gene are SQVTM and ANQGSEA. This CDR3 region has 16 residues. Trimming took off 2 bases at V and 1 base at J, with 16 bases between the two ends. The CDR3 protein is CSVELARGPRTDTQYF. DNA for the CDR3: TGCAGCGTTGAACTTGCTCGGGGCCCCCGCACAGATACGCAGTATTTT.

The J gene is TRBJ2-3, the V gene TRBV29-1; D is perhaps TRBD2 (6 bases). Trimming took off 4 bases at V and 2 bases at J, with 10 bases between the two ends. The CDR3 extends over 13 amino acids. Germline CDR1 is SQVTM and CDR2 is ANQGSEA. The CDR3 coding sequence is TGCAGCGTTGGTAGCGGACACACAGATACGCAGTATTTT. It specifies CSVGSGHTDTQYF.

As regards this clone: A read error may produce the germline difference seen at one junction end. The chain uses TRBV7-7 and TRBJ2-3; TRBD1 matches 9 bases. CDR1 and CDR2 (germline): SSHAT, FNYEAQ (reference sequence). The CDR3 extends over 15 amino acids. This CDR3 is CASSSGQGPTDTQYF. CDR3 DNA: TGTGCTAGCAGCTCGGGACAGGGCCCCACAGATACGCAGTATTTT.

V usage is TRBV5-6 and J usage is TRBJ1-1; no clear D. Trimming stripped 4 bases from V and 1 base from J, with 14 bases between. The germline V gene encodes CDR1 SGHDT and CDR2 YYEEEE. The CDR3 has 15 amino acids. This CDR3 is CASSPRPEGNTEAFF. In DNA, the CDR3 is TGTGCCAGCAGCCCCAGGCCTGAGGGGAACACTGAAGCTTTCTTT.

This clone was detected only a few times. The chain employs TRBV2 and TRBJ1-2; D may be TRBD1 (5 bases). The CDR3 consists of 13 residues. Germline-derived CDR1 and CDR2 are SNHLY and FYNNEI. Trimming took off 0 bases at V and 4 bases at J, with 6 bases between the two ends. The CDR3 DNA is TGTGCCAGCAGTGAAGCGGGGGGCTATGGCTACACCTTC. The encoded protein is CASSEAGGYGYTF. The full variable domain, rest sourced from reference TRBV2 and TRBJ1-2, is EPEVTQTPSHQVTQMGQEVILRCVPISNHLYFYWYRQILGQKVEFLVSFYNNEISEKSEIFDDQFSVERPDGSNFTLKIRSTKLEDSAMYFCASSEAGGYGYTFGSGTRLTVV.

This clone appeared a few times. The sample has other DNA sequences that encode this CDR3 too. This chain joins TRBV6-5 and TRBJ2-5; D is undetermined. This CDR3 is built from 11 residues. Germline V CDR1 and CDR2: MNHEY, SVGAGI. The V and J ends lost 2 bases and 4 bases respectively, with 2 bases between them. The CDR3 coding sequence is TGTGCCAGCAGTTACGGAGAGACCCAGTACTTC. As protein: CASSYGETQYF.

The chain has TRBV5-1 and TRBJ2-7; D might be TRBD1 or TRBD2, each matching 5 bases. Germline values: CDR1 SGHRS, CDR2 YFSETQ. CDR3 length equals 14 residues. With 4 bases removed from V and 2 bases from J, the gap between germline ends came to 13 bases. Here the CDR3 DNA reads TGCGCCAGCAGCCGGGACCCCCGGACCTACGAGCAGTACTTC. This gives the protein CASSRDPRTYEQYF. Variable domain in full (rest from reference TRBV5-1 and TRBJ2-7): KAGVTQTPRYLIKTRGQQVTLSCSPISGHRSVSWYQQTPGQGLQFLFEYFSETQRNKGNFPGRFSGRQFSNSRSEMNVSTLELGDSALYLCASSRDPRTYEQYFGPGTRLTVT.

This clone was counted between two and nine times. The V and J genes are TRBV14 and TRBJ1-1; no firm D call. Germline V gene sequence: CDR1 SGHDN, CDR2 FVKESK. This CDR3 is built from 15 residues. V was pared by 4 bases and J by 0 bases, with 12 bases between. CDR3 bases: TGTGCCAGCAGCCTCCTCCTGACACTGAACACTGAAGCTTTCTTT. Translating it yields CASSLLLTLNTEAFF.

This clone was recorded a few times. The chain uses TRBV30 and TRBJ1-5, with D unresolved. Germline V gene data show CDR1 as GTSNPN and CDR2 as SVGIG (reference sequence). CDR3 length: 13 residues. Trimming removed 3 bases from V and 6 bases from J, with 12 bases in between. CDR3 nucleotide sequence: TGTGCCTGGAGCCCCTTTGCGGGTCAGCCCCAGCATTTT. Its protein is CAWSPFAGQPQHF.

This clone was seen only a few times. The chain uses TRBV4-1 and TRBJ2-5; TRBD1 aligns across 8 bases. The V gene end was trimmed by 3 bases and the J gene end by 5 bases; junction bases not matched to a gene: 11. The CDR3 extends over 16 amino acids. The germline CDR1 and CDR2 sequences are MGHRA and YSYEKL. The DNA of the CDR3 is TGCGCCAGCAGCCAGATGGTGACAGGGGTGGAGGAGACCCAGTACTTC. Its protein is CASSQMVTGVEETQYF.

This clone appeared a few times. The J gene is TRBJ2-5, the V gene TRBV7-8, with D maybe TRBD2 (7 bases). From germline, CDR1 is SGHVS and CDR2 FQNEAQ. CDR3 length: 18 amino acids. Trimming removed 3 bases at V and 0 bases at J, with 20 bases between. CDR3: CASSFGGAKWRDQETQYF. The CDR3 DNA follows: TGTGCCAGCAGCTTTGGGGGGGCGAAGTGGAGGGACCAAGAGACCCAGTACTTC.

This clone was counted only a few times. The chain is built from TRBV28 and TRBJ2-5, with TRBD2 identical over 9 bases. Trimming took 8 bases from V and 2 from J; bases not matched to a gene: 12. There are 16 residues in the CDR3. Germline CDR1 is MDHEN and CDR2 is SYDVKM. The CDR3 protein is CASCTSLAGNQETQYF. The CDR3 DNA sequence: TGTGCCAGCTGTACCTCTCTAGCGGGGAATCAAGAGACCCAGTACTTC.

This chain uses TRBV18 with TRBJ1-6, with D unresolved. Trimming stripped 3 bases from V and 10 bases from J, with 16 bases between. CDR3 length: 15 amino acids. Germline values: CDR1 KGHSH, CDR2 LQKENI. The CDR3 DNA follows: TGTGCCAGCTCACCCGGACGGCCGGCGTCCTCACCCCTCCACTTT. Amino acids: CASSPGRPASSPLHF.

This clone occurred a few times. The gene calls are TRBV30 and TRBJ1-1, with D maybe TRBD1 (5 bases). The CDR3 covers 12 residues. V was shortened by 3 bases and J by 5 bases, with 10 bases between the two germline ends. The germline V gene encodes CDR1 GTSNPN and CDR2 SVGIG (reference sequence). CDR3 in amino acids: CAWSLQDTEAFF. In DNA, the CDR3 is TGTGCCTGGAGCCTACAGGATACTGAAGCTTTCTTT.

CDR3 residues: CASSFGLSTQNSPLHF. The CDR3 DNA sequence: TGTGCCAGCAGCTTTGGGTTATCGACCCAGAATTCACCCCTCCACTTT. The gene calls are TRBV5-6 and TRBJ1-6; D not resolved. V dropped 2 bases and J dropped 7 bases, with 16 bases sitting between them. Germline lookup yields CDR1 SGHDT and CDR2 YYEEEE. The CDR3 contains 16 residues. Looking up the rest from reference TRBV5-6 and TRBJ1-6 gives the full variable domain: DAGVTQSPTHLIKTRGQQVTLRCSPKSGHDTVSWYQQALGQGPQFIFQYYEEEERQRGNFPDRFSGHQFPNYSSELNVNALLLGDSALYLCASSFGLSTQNSPLHFGNGTRLTVT.

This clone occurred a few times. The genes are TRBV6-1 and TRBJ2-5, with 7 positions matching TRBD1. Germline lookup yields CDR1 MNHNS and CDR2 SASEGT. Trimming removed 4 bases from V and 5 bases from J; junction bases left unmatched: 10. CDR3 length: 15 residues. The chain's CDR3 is CASSAPGQRVETQYF. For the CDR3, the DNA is TGTGCCAGCAGTGCACCGGGACAGCGAGTGGAGACCCAGTACTTC.